A selection of T cell receptor beta chains follows, all from one sample in a study of OX40 agonist ivuxolimab in advanced cancers. TCRdb keeps only in-frame clones here, not all; method: immunoSEQ multiplex PCR. The sample gives roughly 80,000 clones, roughly nine tenths of which show up once; 0.7% to 0.9% is in the top ten. This sample comprised CD4+ or CD8+ T cells sorted from blood, obtained in a trial of the OX40 agonist ivuxolimab. The origin of the receptors is an adult with an advanced solid tumor such as melanoma, head and neck, liver or kidney cancer. Each CDR3 is given with its conserved first and last residue. D genes are given only for firm matches. Size values are once, few and many counts, or a class for expanded clones, and some rows have none.

size	V	J	D	DNA	CDR3
-	TRBV11-3	TRBJ2-7	-	TGTGCCAGCAGCTTATCCTCGGGGATTCCCTACGAGCAGTACTTC	CASSLSSGIPYEQYF
-	TRBV6-6	TRBJ1-4	TRBD1	TGTGCCAGCAGTCGACAGGGTGGGGAAAAACTGTTTTTT	CASSRQGGEKLFF
-	TRBV18	TRBJ1-5	TRBD1	TGTGCCAGCTCACCGTACGGACAGGGAGGCAATCAGCCCCAGCATTTT	CASSPYGQGGNQPQHF
-	TRBV9	TRBJ1-1	-	TGTGCCAGCAGCCGGCAGGAGGTCACTGAAGCTTTCTTT	CASSRQEVTEAFF
-	TRBV11-2	TRBJ2-5	TRBD2	TGTGCCAGCAGCCGCCCCATAGCGGGGGGCGAAGAGACCCAGTACTTC	CASSRPIAGGEETQYF
-	TRBV6-5	TRBJ1-6	TRBD1	TGTGCCAGCACCCAGGGGGAGGGAGGGAATTCACCCCTCCACTTT	CASTQGEGGNSPLHF
-	TRBV2	TRBJ2-1	-	TGTGCCAGCAGTGAGAATTTTGAGCAGTTCTTC	CASSENFEQFF
-	TRBV10-3	TRBJ2-7	TRBD2	TGTGCCATCAGGGGGGGGAGCTCCTACGAGCAGTACTTC	CAIRGGSSYEQYF
-	TRBV21-1	TRBJ1-5	-	TGTGCCAGCAGCAAAGGAAGAGTGGGACAATACAATCAGCCCCAGCATTTT	CASSKGRVGQYNQPQHF
-	TRBV5-8	TRBJ1-1	-	TGTGCCAGCAGGGGTTGGGACGTTAGAGAAGCTTTCTTT	CASRGWDVREAFF
-	TRBV30	TRBJ1-1	-	TGTGCCTGGAGTGGGGATGCGAACACTGAAGCTTTCTTT	CAWSGDANTEAFF
-	TRBV19	TRBJ1-2	-	TGTGCCAGTATCTCCCCTTATGGCTACACCTTC	CASISPYGYTF
-	TRBV19	TRBJ1-5	-	TGTGCCAGTAGAGAGGGTGTTCAGCCCCAGCATTTT	CASREGVQPQHF
-	TRBV19	TRBJ1-1	-	TGTGCCAGTAGTACCACAGCGAACACTGAAGCTTTCTTT	CASSTTANTEAFF
-	TRBV10-3	TRBJ1-6	TRBD1	TGTGCCATCAAAGGGACAGGGGGCTCGGATTCACCCCTCCACTTT	CAIKGTGGSDSPLHF
-	TRBV7-9	TRBJ2-6	-	TGTGCCAGCAGCTTAGCAGGGGCCAACGTCCTGACTTTC	CASSLAGANVLTF
-	TRBV5-1	TRBJ1-2	-	TGCGCCAGCAGCCGCCCGGGGGGGTCGGCCAATGGCTACACCTTC	CASSRPGGSANGYTF
few	TRBV15	TRBJ2-1	TRBD2	TGTGCCACCAGCAGAGCGGGTGGGAGGGCCTCCAATGAGCAGTTCTTC	CATSRAGGRASNEQFF
-	TRBV28	TRBJ2-7	TRBD1	TGTGCCAGCAGTTACCCCCGGGTATCCGGGACAGGGAGCTACGAGCAGTACTTC	CASSYPRVSGTGSYEQYF
once	TRBV9	TRBJ1-1	-	TGTGCCAGCAGCGTAGACTCGGGAAGGGGGGAAGCTTTCTTT	CASSVDSGRGEAFF
once	TRBV7-2	TRBJ2-3	-	TGTGCCAGCAGCTTAGGGTACGGACGTAGCACAGATACGCAGTATTTT	CASSLGYGRSTDTQYF
-	TRBV5-1	TRBJ2-7	-	TGCGCCAGCAGCGCTGACAGGCTCTACGAGCAGTACTTC	CASSADRLYEQYF
-	TRBV10-3	TRBJ2-2	-	TGTGCCATAGGAGGGTCGAACACCGGGGAGCTGTTTTTT	CAIGGSNTGELFF
-	TRBV7-2	TRBJ1-2	TRBD1	TGCGCCAGCAGCCAAGCACCGGGACAGCCTAACTATGGCTACACCTTC	CASSQAPGQPNYGYTF
-	TRBV2	TRBJ2-6	-	TGTGCCAGCAGTGTCGGACGGGACCCTAGATCTGGGGCCAACGTCCTGACTTTC	CASSVGRDPRSGANVLTF
-	TRBV30	TRBJ1-2	TRBD1	TGTGCCTTTAGACAGGGCGGGGGTGGCTACACCTTC	CAFRQGGGGYTF
-	TRBV11-2	TRBJ2-7	-	TGTGCCAGCAGCTTAGGTGGGGCGGTGGGCGAGCAGTACTTC	CASSLGGAVGEQYF
few	TRBV29-1	TRBJ1-1	TRBD1	TGCAGCGTTGAAGCGACAGGGCTTAGTGGGGCTTTCTTT	CSVEATGLSGAFF
once	TRBV7-9	TRBJ2-7	TRBD1	TGTGCCAGCAGCCCTCCCCTGATCGGGACAGGGGTAATCAACGAGCAGTACTTC	CASSPPLIGTGVINEQYF
-	TRBV30	TRBJ2-5	-	TGTGCCTGGAGGGGCATTGGGCGGCCCATAGGAACCCAGTACTTC	CAWRGIGRPIGTQYF
-	TRBV6-7	TRBJ1-2	-	TGTGCCAGCAGTACACACGCGGGCTACACCTTC	CASSTHAGYTF
-	TRBV5-4	TRBJ1-2	TRBD1	TGTGCCAGCAGCTCCTGGACAGGGCAGGGCTACACCTTC	CASSSWTGQGYTF
-	TRBV5-1	TRBJ1-1	TRBD1	TGCGCCAGCAGCTCCACGACAGGGTTGGGCACTGAAGCTTTCTTT	CASSSTTGLGTEAFF
few	TRBV9	TRBJ2-7	TRBD1	TGTGCCAGCAGCGTAGAACCTTCAGGGGGCTACGAGCAGTACTTC	CASSVEPSGGYEQYF
-	TRBV4-2	TRBJ2-7	TRBD2	TGTGCCAGCAGCCAAACCCTCGGGACTAGCGGGAGCACCTACGAGCAGTACTTC	CASSQTLGTSGSTYEQYF
-	TRBV7-2	TRBJ1-6	-	TGTGCCAGCAGCACCCGACTTGGAGGGATCTATAATTCACCCCTCCACTTT	CASSTRLGGIYNSPLHF
-	TRBV5-4	TRBJ2-7	TRBD2	TGTGCCAGCAGCTCAGCGGGGGAAAGGATACTCCACGAGCAGTACTTC	CASSSAGERILHEQYF
-	TRBV6-6	TRBJ2-6	-	TGTGCCAGCACCCAACAGGGAATTGGGGCCAACGTCCTGACTTTC	CASTQQGIGANVLTF
-	TRBV15	TRBJ2-7	TRBD2	TGTGCCACCAGCAGAACGGCTAGCGGTTACGAGCAGTACTTC	CATSRTASGYEQYF
-	TRBV19	TRBJ1-2	-	TGTGCCAGTAGTATTGACATCTATGGCTACACCTTC	CASSIDIYGYTF
-	TRBV6-1	TRBJ1-1	-	TGTGCCAGCAGTACCCCCGGACTTTCCACTGAAGCTTTCTTT	CASSTPGLSTEAFF
once	TRBV5-5	TRBJ1-4	-	TGTGCCAGCAGCTTAGGGGATGGGGATGAAAAACTGTTTTTT	CASSLGDGDEKLFF